A selection of T cell receptor beta chains follows, all from one sample in a study of blood T cell repertoires in COVID-19. Clones were sequenced by immunoSEQ multiplex PCR, and TCRdb holds only the in-frame ones, with some missing. The sample carries 110,000 to 150,000 clones, around 85% recorded once. The sequenced sample was PBMCs or T cells enriched from blood (not recorded which). These receptors originate from a woman aged 40 to 50 who had recovered from COVID-19. CDR3s include the opening cysteine and the closing phenylalanine or tryptophan. A D gene is named only where the DNA matches it firmly. Clone size is not always given. Where it is, it says once, few, many or a class for expanded clones.

j_call v_call d_call clone_size cdr3_nt cdr3_aa
TRBJ1-1 TRBV19 TRBD1 . TGTGCCAGTAGTATAGGCGATCTTCCGACAGGGTGGGACACTGAAGCTTTCTTT CASSIGDLPTGWDTEAFF
TRBJ1-5 TRBV5-1 . . TGCGCCAGCAGCTTGGGAGGTCCGGGACAGCCCCAGCATTTT CASSLGGPGQPQHF
TRBJ2-1 TRBV30 . . TGTGCCTGGAGTGTCCGGTGGGGGGTCTCCTACAATGAGCAGTTCTTC CAWSVRWGVSYNEQFF
TRBJ1-1 TRBV20-1 . . TGCAGTGCTAATGAACAGCAGAACACTGAAGCTTTCTTT CSANEQQNTEAFF
TRBJ1-1 TRBV4-2 . once TGTGCCAGCAGACGGGAGGTGGTTGGTAGCACTGAAGCTTTCTTT CASRREVVGSTEAFF
TRBJ1-2 TRBV7-3 TRBD1 . TGTGCCAGCAGCTTATCCCTACAGGGACAGGGCTACACCTTC CASSLSLQGQGYTF
TRBJ1-4 TRBV23-1 . . TGCGCCAGCAGCCGAAAGTCGACCCCCCGGTTTTCGAGGCGTAAAGAACTGTTTTTT CASSRKSTPRFSRRKELFF
TRBJ1-1 TRBV5-8 . few TGTGCCAGCAGCTTGGATCAGGGGATCACTGAAGCTTTCTTT CASSLDQGITEAFF
TRBJ1-1 TRBV6-1 . . TGTGCCAGCAGTGATGGCAAAGCTTTCTTT CASSDGKAFF
TRBJ1-2 TRBV29-1 . . TGCAGCGTTGTCCTTAACTATGGCTACACCTTC CSVVLNYGYTF
TRBJ1-2 TRBV7-8 TRBD1 . TGTGCCAGCAGCCAGGGACAGGGGAGTGGCTACACCTTC CASSQGQGSGYTF
TRBJ2-2 TRBV5-6 TRBD1 . TGTGCCAGCAGCGGAATCCTCCGGGACAGAGGAGGGGAGCTGTTTTTT CASSGILRDRGGELFF
TRBJ1-1 TRBV9 TRBD1 . TGTGCCACCGGACAGGGGTTAAACACTGAAGCTTTCTTT CATGQGLNTEAFF
TRBJ2-5 TRBV5-1 TRBD2 . TGCGCCACCCAAAGAGCGGGAGGTCCGGGGGAGACCCAGTACTTC CATQRAGGPGETQYF
TRBJ2-7 TRBV12-5 . many TGTGCTAGTGGTTCCAACCTCCGAACTAGCCGTATAGGACACGAGCAGTACTTC CASGSNLRTSRIGHEQYF
TRBJ1-4 TRBV13 TRBD1 . TGTGCCAGCAGCAACAGGGGCGCAACTAATGAAAAACTGTTTTTT CASSNRGATNEKLFF
TRBJ2-3 TRBV19 . . TGTGCCAGTAGTATCTCAGATACGCAGTATTTT CASSISDTQYF
TRBJ1-3 TRBV3-1/TRBV3-2 . . TGTGCCAGCAGCCATAGGGGTGGAAACACCATATATTTT CASSHRGGNTIYF
TRBJ2-7 TRBV19 . . TGTGCCAGTAGTATAGCGGGGGTCTACGAGCAGTACTTC CASSIAGVYEQYF
TRBJ2-2 TRBV5-4 TRBD2 . TGTGCCAGCAGCTTGTGGGCGGGAGATAACACCGGGGAGCTGTTTTTT CASSLWAGDNTGELFF
TRBJ2-1 TRBV5-5 . . TGTGCCAGCAGCTGGGAGGGGGGTCTAGCGGTAAGGAATGAGCAGTTCTTC CASSWEGGLAVRNEQFF
TRBJ2-1 TRBV7-2 . . TGTGCCAGCAGCCAGCCGACTAACAATGAGCAGTTCTTC CASSQPTNNEQFF
TRBJ2-3 TRBV5-1 TRBD2 . TGCGCCAGCAGCTTGGTAGCGGGGGCCGGCACAGATACGCAGTATTTT CASSLVAGAGTDTQYF
TRBJ2-1 TRBV7-2 . . TGTGCCAGCAGCTTAGACACGAATGAGCAGTTCTTC CASSLDTNEQFF